Sequencing of this T cell receptor beta chain was carried out in a study of blood T cell repertoires in COVID-19 (TCRdb year 2020). At the level of the whole study: Samples from collaborators originated in the United States, Italy and Spain and spanned both the acute and convalescent phases of COVID-19. HLA class I and class II types, where available, came from metadata supplied by the sample provider rather than from assay-based typing. Nearly every sample came with metadata listing a de-identified subject ID, COVID-19 status, age in years and sex. The prospective study material was composed of cDNA or gDNA derived from T cells, B-cell-depleted T cells, or PBMCs. Samples were obtained from the ongoing ImmuneRACE study (first 160 participants) and from some 1,300 subjects provided by 6 global collaborators. Deeply sampled blood TCRbeta repertoires from subjects exposed to, actively infected with, or recovered from COVID-19 were included in the dataset. The repertoires were released in a freely available public database meant as a resource for research on the immune response to SARS-CoV-2.

TCRbeta CDR3 regions were amplified from genomic DNA by means of the immunoSEQ Assay, a bias-controlled multiplex PCR. In the authors' own workflow: The number of nucleated cells in each sample was estimated by amplification of reference gene primers within the assay. To quantify the absolute abundance of each unique TCRbeta CDR3 rearrangement, sequence reads were collapsed and filtered. For each sample, productive Simpson clonality was calculated by taking the square root of Simpson's diversity index across productive rearrangements. Imported from immuneACCESS, the table was reduced by TCRdb to in-frame sequences with V and J called. These copies leave out some clones; in studies compared against another copy, an unresolved V gene accounts for under half, and the cause of the remainder is not known. V, J and clone size were drawn from that table, and D and trimming were deduced from the DNA. This sample lists fewer than 250,000 clones; roughly 87% were detected once. The top ten clones comprise approximately 8% of the sample.

One collaborating source in Seattle enrolled patients while the patients were actively infected and followed the patients over time throughout the course of disease. Each collaborating institution followed its own protocols to collect whole blood in K2EDTA tubes. Collaborator samples were shipped for TCRbeta analysis as frozen whole blood, isolated PBMCs, or DNA extracted from either sample type. From a lookup of the germline V gene, CDR1 and CDR2 are SGHTS and YDEGEE. The CDR3 spans 13 residues, from the cysteine through the phenylalanine. Left in the record is the CDR3 DNA by itself, 39 bases read in frame from the first base. Deletion took 2 bases off V and 5 bases off J, with a span of 10 bases between the germline ends. To note about this clone: Its antigen remains unidentified. Nothing much larger sits one base from this clone, and base qualities are not available.

Paper-wide results and their limitations: Clinical and demographic metadata were provided uncurated, with the amount varying by source and participant.

Sequencing used peripheral blood. The sequence came from a woman in her sixties with COVID-19, enrolled during active disease. The rearrangement joined TRBV5-8 to TRBJ1-2; the D gene cannot be resolved reliably. The base sequence is TGTGCCAGCAGCTTCAGGATTCCTTATGGCTACACCTTC. This gives the protein CASSFRIPYGYTF.